These T cell receptor beta chains were read from a single sample in a study of T cells in Graves' hyperthyroidism and ophthalmopathy. TCRdb itself ran the multiplex PCR reads through MiXCR, one entry per CDR3 protein. The table lists a few hundred thousand distinct CDR3 sequences, under 15% of them singletons. Material: blood. The receptors shown here come from a woman aged 25 to 39 with Graves' hyperthyroidism. CDR3s include the opening cysteine and the closing phenylalanine or tryptophan. Where a row states a size, it is once, few, many or the class of an expanded clone; other rows omit it.

clone size | V gene | CDR3 length | CDR3 protein
few | TRBV29-1 | 13 | CSAPGQGGGEQYF
- | TRBV6-9 | 21 | CASSRDANQGGPGGPYNEQFF
- | TRBV5-1 | 18 | CASRPGLAGVRRSDTQYF
- | TRBV20-1 | 13 | CSATGLAWYEQYF
once | TRBV7-6 | 16 | CASSPYPGQGYNEQFF
many | TRBV7-3 | 14 | CASSAGTSADTQYF
- | TRBV20-1 | 16 | CSATPRLRGETGELFF
many | TRBV13 | 12 | CASSILGYEQYF
- | TRBV2 | 15 | CASTVGSQNTGELFF
many | TRBV28 | 14 | CASSFLGSSYEQYF
- | TRBV10-3 | 16 | CAIRGWREGRTDTQYF
many | TRBV6-1 | 13 | CASSPQGYYEQFF
- | TRBV15 | 12 | CATSRGNQPQHF
few | TRBV7-2 | 16 | CASSPRISGQNSPLHF
few | TRBV28 | 14 | CASGLRDTKNIQYF
- | TRBV9 | 13 | CASSVPGGYGYTF
few | TRBV29-1 | 10 | CSGGESTIYF
many | TRBV3-1 | 14 | CASSLQPINQPQHF
many | TRBV18 | 14 | CASSPGQRGTEAFF
many | TRBV3-1 | 17 | CASSQGGINTNNQPQHF
few | TRBV7-3 | 14 | CASSADMGGAEAFF
many | TRBV20-1 | 17 | CSARGRGRELSYNEQFF
few | TRBV10-3 | 14 | CAISVSEFTVEQYF
- | TRBV6-1 | 14 | CASSERTSGNTIYF
- | TRBV9 | 15 | CASSAQGHLNTEAFF
few | TRBV20-1 | 13 | CSARAAASYEQYF
many | TRBV18 | 13 | CASSLQGSETQYF
many | TRBV7-3 | 14 | CASSLAGVYNEQFF
- | TRBV4-1 | 15 | CASSQDGSDADTQYF
- | TRBV14 | 15 | CASSHIAGAYNEQFF
few | TRBV20-1 | 16 | CSARDTTGTSNYGYTF
- | TRBV19 | 15 | CASSIVTPGVDIQYF
- | TRBV7-3 | 16 | CASSSPGQGASQPQHF
many | TRBV29-1 | 13 | CSLERQMTDTQYF
many | TRBV20-1 | 15 | CSATPTSGYQETQYF
many | TRBV2 | 14 | CASSESWVSNEQFF
- | TRBV18 | 19 | CASSPLAGPKPSSGNTIYF
- | TRBV15 | 12 | CATSQWNQPQHF
many | TRBV20-1 | 14 | CSARTGMTLETQYF
many | TRBV7-9 | 14 | CASSRDPGANVLTF
many | TRBV2 | 16 | CASRGDSLVIQETQYF
few | TRBV12-3/TRBV12-4 | 16 | CASPIDRGVPTDTQYF
many | TRBV7-9 | 17 | CASSPDGLAGEGGEQFF
few | TRBV20-1 | 15 | CSAPSDRGRITEAFF
few | TRBV3-1 | 16 | CASSQGSLGGSGGYTF
many | TRBV27 | 17 | CASSLRSQGNSGNTIYF
once | TRBV19 | 15 | CASSIGPRNTGELFF
few | TRBV11-2 | 16 | CASSLGPSGGFYEQYF
few | TRBV6-2/TRBV6-3 | 16 | CASSYETGSGYNEQFF
many | TRBV4-2 | 16 | CASSAEAGTKYGELFF
many | TRBV5-1 | 14 | CASSVFTGATEAFF
- | TRBV30 | 13 | CALARGGITEAFF
many | TRBV10-3 | 14 | CAISGSGPGETQYF
many | TRBV2 | 19 | CASSELASGRLWYQETQYF